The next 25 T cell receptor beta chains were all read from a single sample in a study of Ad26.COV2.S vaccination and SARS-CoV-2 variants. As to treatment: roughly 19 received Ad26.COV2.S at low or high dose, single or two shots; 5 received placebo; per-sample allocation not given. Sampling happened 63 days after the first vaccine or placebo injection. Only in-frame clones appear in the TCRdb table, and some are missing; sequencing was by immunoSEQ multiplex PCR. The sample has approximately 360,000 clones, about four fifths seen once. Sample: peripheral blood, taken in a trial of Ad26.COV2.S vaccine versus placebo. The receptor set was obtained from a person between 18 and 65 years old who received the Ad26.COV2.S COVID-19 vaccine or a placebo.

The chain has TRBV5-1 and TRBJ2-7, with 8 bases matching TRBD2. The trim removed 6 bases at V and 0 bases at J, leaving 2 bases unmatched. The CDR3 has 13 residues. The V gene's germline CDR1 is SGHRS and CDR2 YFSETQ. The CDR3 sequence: CASKSGSSYEQYF. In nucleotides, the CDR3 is TGCGCCAGCAAGAGCGGGAGCTCCTACGAGCAGTACTTC.

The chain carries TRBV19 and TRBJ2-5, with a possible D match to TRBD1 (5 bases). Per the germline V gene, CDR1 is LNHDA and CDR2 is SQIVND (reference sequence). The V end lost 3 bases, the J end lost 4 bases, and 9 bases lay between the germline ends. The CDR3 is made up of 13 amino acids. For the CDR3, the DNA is TGTGCCAGTAGTATGGGGCAGCGAGAGACCCAGTACTTC. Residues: CASSMGQRETQYF.

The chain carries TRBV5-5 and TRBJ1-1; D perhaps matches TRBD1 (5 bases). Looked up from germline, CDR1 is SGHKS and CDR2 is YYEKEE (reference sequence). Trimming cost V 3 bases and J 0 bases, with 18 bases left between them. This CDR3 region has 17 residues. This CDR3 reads CASSWGVTGPLNTEAFF. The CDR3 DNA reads TGTGCCAGCAGCTGGGGGGTGACCGGACCGCTGAACACTGAAGCTTTCTTT.

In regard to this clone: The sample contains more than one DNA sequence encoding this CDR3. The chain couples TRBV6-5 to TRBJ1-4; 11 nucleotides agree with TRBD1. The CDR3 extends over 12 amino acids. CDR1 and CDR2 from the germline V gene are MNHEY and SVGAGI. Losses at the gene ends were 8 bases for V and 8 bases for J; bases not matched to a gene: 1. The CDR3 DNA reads TGTGCCAGCCGGACAGGGGGCGAAAAACTGTTTTTT. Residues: CASRTGGEKLFF.

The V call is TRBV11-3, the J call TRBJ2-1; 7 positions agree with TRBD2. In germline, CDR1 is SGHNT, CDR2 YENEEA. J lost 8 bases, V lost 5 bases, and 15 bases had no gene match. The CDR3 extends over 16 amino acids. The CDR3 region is CASSPPRAGDNYEQFF. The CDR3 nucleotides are TGTGCCAGCAGCCCGCCGAGGGCGGGAGACAACTATGAGCAGTTCTTC.

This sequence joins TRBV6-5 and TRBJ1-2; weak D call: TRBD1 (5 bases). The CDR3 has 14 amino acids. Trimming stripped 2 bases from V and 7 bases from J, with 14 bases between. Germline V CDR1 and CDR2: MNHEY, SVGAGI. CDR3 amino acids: CASSYDRGPGGYTF. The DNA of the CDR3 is TGTGCCAGCAGTTACGACCGGGGCCCCGGTGGCTACACCTTC.

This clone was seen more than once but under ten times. The CDR3: CASSLGTSIPGELFF. The CDR3 nucleotides read TGTGCCAGCAGCCTCGGGACTTCCATCCCCGGGGAGCTGTTTTTT. The J gene is TRBJ2-2, the V gene TRBV9; weak D call: TRBD2 (6 bases). Germline lookup yields CDR1 SGDLS and CDR2 YYNGEE. Trimming left V 4 bases short and J 6 bases short, with 16 bases between. The CDR3 length is 15 residues.

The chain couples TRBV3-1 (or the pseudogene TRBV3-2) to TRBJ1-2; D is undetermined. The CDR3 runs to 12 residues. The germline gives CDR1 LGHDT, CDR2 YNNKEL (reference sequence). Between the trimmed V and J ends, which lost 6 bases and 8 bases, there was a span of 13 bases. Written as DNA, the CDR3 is TGTGCCAGCAGTCACAGTGGGCTCGGCTACACCTTC. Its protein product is CASSHSGLGYTF.

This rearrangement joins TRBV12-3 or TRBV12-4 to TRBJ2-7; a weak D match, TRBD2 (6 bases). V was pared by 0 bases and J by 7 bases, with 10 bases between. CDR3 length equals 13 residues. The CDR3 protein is CASSLAMGREQYF. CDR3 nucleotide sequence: TGTGCCAGCAGTTTAGCGATGGGGAGGGAGCAGTACTTC.

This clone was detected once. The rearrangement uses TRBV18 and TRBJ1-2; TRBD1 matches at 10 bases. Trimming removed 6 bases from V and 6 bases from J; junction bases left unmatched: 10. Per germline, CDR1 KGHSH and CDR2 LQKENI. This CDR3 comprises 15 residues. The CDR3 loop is CASSPGTGVEDGYTF. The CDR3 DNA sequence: TGTGCCAGCTCTCCCGGGACAGGGGTTGAGGATGGCTACACCTTC. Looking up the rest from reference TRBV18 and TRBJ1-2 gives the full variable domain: NAGVMQNPRHLVRRRGQEARLRCSPMKGHSHVYWYRQLPEEGLKFMVYLQKENIIDESGMPKERFSAEFPKEGPSILRIQQVVRGDSAAYFCASSPGTGVEDGYTFGSGTRLTVV.

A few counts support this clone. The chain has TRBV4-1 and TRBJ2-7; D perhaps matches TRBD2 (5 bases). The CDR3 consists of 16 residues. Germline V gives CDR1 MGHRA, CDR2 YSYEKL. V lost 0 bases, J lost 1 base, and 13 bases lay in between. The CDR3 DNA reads TGCGCCAGCAGCCAAGATCTAAGCGGAGGTTCCTACGAGCAGTACTTC. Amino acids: CASSQDLSGGSYEQYF.

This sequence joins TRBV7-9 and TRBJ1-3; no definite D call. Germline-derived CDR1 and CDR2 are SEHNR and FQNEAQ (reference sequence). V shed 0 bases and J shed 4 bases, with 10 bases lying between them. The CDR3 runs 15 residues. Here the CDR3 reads CASSLAMRAGNTIYF. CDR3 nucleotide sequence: TGTGCCAGCAGCTTAGCAATGCGGGCCGGAAACACCATATATTTT.

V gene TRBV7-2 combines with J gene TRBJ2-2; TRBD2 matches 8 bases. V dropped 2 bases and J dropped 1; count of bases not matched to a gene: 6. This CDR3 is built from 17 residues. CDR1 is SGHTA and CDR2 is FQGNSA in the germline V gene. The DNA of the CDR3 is TGTGCCAGCAGCTTAAACGGGGGGGCCAGGAACACCGGGGAGCTGTTTTTT. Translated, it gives CASSLNGGARNTGELFF.

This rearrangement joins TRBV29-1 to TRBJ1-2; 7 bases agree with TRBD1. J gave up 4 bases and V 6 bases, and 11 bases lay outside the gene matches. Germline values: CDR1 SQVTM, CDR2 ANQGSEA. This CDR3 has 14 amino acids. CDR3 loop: CSVLLTTGVYGYTF. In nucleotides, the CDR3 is TGCAGCGTCCTCCTAACAACAGGGGTCTATGGCTACACCTTC.

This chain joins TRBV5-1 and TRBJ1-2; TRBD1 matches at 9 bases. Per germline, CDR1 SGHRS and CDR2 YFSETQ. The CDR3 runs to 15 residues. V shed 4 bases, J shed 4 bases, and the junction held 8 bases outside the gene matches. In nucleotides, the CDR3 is TGCGCCAGCAGCCCGACAGGGGGAGGGAGCTATGGCTACACCTTC. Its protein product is CASSPTGGGSYGYTF.

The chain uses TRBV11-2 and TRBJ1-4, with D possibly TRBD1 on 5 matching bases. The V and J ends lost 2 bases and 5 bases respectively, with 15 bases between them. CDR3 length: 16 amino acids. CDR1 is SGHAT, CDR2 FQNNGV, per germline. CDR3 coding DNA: TGTGCCAGCAGCTTACTTCGGGGGGGAGAAAATGAAAAACTGTTTTTT. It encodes CASSLLRGGENEKLFF.

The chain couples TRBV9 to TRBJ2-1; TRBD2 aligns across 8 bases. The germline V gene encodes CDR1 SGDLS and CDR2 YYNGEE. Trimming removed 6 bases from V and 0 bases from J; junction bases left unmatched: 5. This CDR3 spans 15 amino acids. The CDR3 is CASTERGLSYNEQFF. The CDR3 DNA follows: TGTGCCAGCACTGAGCGGGGGCTCTCCTACAATGAGCAGTTCTTC.

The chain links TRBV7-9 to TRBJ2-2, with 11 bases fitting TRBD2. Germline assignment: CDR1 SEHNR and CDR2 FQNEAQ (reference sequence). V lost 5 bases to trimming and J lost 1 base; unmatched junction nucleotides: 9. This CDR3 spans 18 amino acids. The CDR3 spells CASSTETSGTLNTGELFF. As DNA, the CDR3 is TGTGCCAGCAGCACCGAGACTAGCGGGACTCTGAACACCGGGGAGCTGTTTTTT.

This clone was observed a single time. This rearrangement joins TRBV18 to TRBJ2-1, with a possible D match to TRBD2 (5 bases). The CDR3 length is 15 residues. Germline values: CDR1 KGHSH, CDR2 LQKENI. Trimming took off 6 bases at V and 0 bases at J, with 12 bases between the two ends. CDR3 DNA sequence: TGTGCCAGCTCCCTCTCGGGGTCCTCCTACAATGAGCAGTTCTTC. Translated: CASSLSGSSYNEQFF. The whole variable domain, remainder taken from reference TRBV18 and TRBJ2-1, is NAGVMQNPRHLVRRRGQEARLRCSPMKGHSHVYWYRQLPEEGLKFMVYLQKENIIDESGMPKERFSAEFPKEGPSILRIQQVVRGDSAAYFCASSLSGSSYNEQFFGPGTRLTVL.

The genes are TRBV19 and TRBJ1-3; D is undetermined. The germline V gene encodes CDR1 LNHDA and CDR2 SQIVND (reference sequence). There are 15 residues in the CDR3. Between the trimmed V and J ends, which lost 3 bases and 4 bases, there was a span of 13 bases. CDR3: CASSIGRVGGNTIYF. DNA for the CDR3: TGTGCCAGTAGTATCGGACGGGTTGGCGGAAACACCATATATTTT.

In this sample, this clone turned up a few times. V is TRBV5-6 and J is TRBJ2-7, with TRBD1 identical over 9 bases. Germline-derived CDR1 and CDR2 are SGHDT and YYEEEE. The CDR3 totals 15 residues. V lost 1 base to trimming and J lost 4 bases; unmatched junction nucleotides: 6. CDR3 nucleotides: TGTGCCAGCAGCTTGACAGGGGGCGCGAGTTACGAGCAGTACTTC. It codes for CASSLTGGASYEQYF. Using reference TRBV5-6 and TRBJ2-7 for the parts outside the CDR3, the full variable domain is DAGVTQSPTHLIKTRGQQVTLRCSPKSGHDTVSWYQQALGQGPQFIFQYYEEEERQRGNFPDRFSGHQFPNYSSELNVNALLLGDSALYLCASSLTGGASYEQYFGPGTRLTVT.

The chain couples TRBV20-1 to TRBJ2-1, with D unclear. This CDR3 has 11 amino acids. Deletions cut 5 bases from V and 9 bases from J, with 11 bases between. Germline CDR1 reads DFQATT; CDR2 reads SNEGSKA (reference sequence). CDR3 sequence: CSASDSIEQFF. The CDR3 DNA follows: TGCAGTGCTTCCGACTCCATTGAGCAGTTCTTC.

The CDR3 DNA follows: TGCAGTGCTAGTAGCGGGACAGGTTCACCCCTCCACTTT. This translates into CSASSGTGSPLHF. The chain recombines TRBV20-1 with TRBJ1-6; 8 positions match TRBD1. CDR1 is DFQATT, CDR2 SNEGSKA, per germline (reference sequence). V dropped 3 bases and J dropped 9; count of bases not matched to a gene: 4. The CDR3 totals 13 residues.

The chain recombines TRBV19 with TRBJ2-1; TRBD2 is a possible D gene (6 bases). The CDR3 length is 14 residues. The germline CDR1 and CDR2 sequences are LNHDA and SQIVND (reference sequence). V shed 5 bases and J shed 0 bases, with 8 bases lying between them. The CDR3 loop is CASSFGGSYNEQFF. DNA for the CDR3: TGTGCCAGTAGTTTCGGGGGCTCCTACAATGAGCAGTTCTTC.

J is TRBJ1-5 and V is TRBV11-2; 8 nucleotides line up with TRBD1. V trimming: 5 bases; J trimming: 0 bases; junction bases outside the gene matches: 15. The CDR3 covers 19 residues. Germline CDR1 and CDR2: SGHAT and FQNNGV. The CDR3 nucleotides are TGTGCCAGCAGCGCTTCCGAGACAGGGGTATACTATAGCAATCAGCCCCAGCATTTT. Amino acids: CASSASETGVYYSNQPQHF.